The rows below give T cell receptor beta chains drawn from one sample of a study of blood T cells in healthy people across ages. From the 5' RACE reads, TCRdb called clonotypes with MiXCR, one entry per CDR3 protein. This sample yields about 1.8 million distinct CDR3 sequences, of which around 48% are seen a single time; approximately 2% belongs to the top ten. Source material: blood. The receptors stem from a woman in her thirties or forties in good health. CDR3s include the opening cysteine and the closing phenylalanine or tryptophan. Each record gives: D gene, V gene, J gene, clone size, CDR3 DNA, CDR3 protein. D genes are given only for firm matches. The listing skips clone size in some rows; elsewhere it reads once, few, many or a size class.

d_call: .
v_call: TRBV19
j_call: TRBJ1-2
clone_size: .
cdr3_nt: TGTGCCAGTAGTGGTATCACCGCCGTTAACTATGGCTACACCTTC
cdr3_aa: CASSGITAVNYGYTF

d_call: TRBD2
v_call: TRBV20-1
j_call: TRBJ2-1
clone_size: few
cdr3_nt: TGCAGTGCCCCGGGACTAGCGGGGGGCATCTACAATGAGCAGTTCTTC
cdr3_aa: CSAPGLAGGIYNEQFF

d_call: TRBD1
v_call: TRBV6-5
j_call: TRBJ2-7
clone_size: .
cdr3_nt: TGTGCCAGCAGTTTGGACAGGTACGAGCGGTACTTC
cdr3_aa: CASSLDRYERYF

d_call: TRBD2
v_call: TRBV20-1
j_call: TRBJ2-3
clone_size: few
cdr3_nt: TGCAGTGCCCACCCTAGCGGATTGTCAGATACGCAGTATTTT
cdr3_aa: CSAHPSGLSDTQYF

d_call: .
v_call: TRBV4-3
j_call: TRBJ1-4
clone_size: .
cdr3_nt: TGCGCCAGCAGCCAAGATTCGGAAGGCAGTAGTGAAAAACTGTTTTTT
cdr3_aa: CASSQDSEGSSEKLFF

d_call: .
v_call: TRBV6-1
j_call: TRBJ2-3
clone_size: few
cdr3_nt: TGTGCCAGCAGTGAAGCGGTTGGTACGCAGTATTTT
cdr3_aa: CASSEAVGTQYF

d_call: TRBD1
v_call: TRBV6-5
j_call: TRBJ2-5
clone_size: .
cdr3_nt: TGTGCCAGCAGTGGCAACGGACAGGGGAGGGAGACCCAGTACTTC
cdr3_aa: CASSGNGQGRETQYF

d_call: .
v_call: TRBV7-9
j_call: TRBJ2-7
clone_size: .
cdr3_nt: TGTGCCAGCAGCCATGACACGAGCTCCTACAATGAGCAGTACTTC
cdr3_aa: CASSHDTSSYNEQYF

d_call: TRBD1
v_call: TRBV20-1
j_call: TRBJ1-6
clone_size: once
cdr3_nt: TGCAGTGCTAGAGAAGGGGGGACGACAGGGCTGGGTTCACCCCTCCACTTT
cdr3_aa: CSAREGGTTGLGSPLHF

d_call: .
v_call: TRBV19
j_call: TRBJ2-3
clone_size: few
cdr3_nt: TGTGCCAGTAGTAAGATATCGGGAGCCACAGATACGCAGTATTTT
cdr3_aa: CASSKISGATDTQYF

d_call: .
v_call: TRBV28
j_call: TRBJ2-4
clone_size: .
cdr3_nt: TGTGCCAGCACCTCTTCTTCCTTGAAAAACATTCAGTACTTC
cdr3_aa: CASTSSSLKNIQYF

d_call: .
v_call: TRBV7-2
j_call: TRBJ2-7
clone_size: .
cdr3_nt: TGTGCCAGCAGCTTAAACCGGGACAACTACGAGCAGTACTTC
cdr3_aa: CASSLNRDNYEQYF

d_call: .
v_call: TRBV5-1
j_call: TRBJ2-1
clone_size: .
cdr3_nt: TGCGCCAGCAGCCACGGACCGGGGAGGAACAATGAGCAGTTCTTC
cdr3_aa: CASSHGPGRNNEQFF

d_call: .
v_call: TRBV20-1
j_call: TRBJ1-6
clone_size: .
cdr3_nt: TGCAGTGCTCCCCGACGGGACACACCGAATTCACCCCTCCACTTT
cdr3_aa: CSAPRRDTPNSPLHF

d_call: .
v_call: TRBV27
j_call: TRBJ1-6
clone_size: few
cdr3_nt: TGTGCCAGCAGTTTAGCATGGAATTCGGATTCACCCCTCCACTTT
cdr3_aa: CASSLAWNSDSPLHF

d_call: .
v_call: TRBV5-5
j_call: TRBJ2-5
clone_size: .
cdr3_nt: TGTGCCAGCAGCTTTCTCTCGCGTCGAGAGACCCAGTACTTC
cdr3_aa: CASSFLSRRETQYF

d_call: TRBD1
v_call: TRBV6-5
j_call: TRBJ2-7
clone_size: .
cdr3_nt: TGTGCCAGCAGACGCCCGGGACAGGGAGGCGAGCAGTACTTC
cdr3_aa: CASRRPGQGGEQYF

d_call: TRBD1
v_call: TRBV11-2
j_call: TRBJ2-5
clone_size: .
cdr3_nt: TGTGCCAGCAGCTTTGGACAGGGGGAAATCGAAGAGACCCAGTACTTC
cdr3_aa: CASSFGQGEIEETQYF

d_call: .
v_call: TRBV25-1
j_call: TRBJ2-1
clone_size: few
cdr3_nt: TGTGCCAGCAGCTGGTCGGGGGTTACTAGTAATGAGCAGTTCTTC
cdr3_aa: CASSWSGVTSNEQFF

d_call: TRBD2
v_call: TRBV15
j_call: TRBJ2-3
clone_size: .
cdr3_nt: TGTGCCACCCTCTCGGGGGAGGGAAACACAGATACGCAGTATTTT
cdr3_aa: CATLSGEGNTDTQYF

d_call: .
v_call: TRBV5-1
j_call: TRBJ1-1
clone_size: .
cdr3_nt: TGCGCCAGCAGCGGGTACAGGAACACTGAAGCTTTCTTT
cdr3_aa: CASSGYRNTEAFF

d_call: TRBD2
v_call: TRBV20-1
j_call: TRBJ2-5
clone_size: .
cdr3_nt: TGCAGTGCTAGAGACCCAGCGGGGTTAATTCTCGAGACCCAGTACTTC
cdr3_aa: CSARDPAGLILETQYF

d_call: .
v_call: TRBV28
j_call: TRBJ1-6
clone_size: .
cdr3_nt: TGTGCCAGCAGTCCCCGGGGGCCCCTCCACTTT
cdr3_aa: CASSPRGPLHF

d_call: TRBD2
v_call: TRBV20-1
j_call: TRBJ2-7
clone_size: .
cdr3_nt: TGCAGTGCTAGAGAGGGGAGGGGCACTACGGGCTCCGAGCAGTACTTC
cdr3_aa: CSAREGRGTTGSEQYF

d_call: TRBD1
v_call: TRBV15
j_call: TRBJ2-3
clone_size: .
cdr3_nt: TGTGCCACCAACCCGACAGGGACAAGATTAAGCACAGATACGCAGTATTTT
cdr3_aa: CATNPTGTRLSTDTQYF

d_call: TRBD1
v_call: TRBV20-1
j_call: TRBJ2-5
clone_size: few
cdr3_nt: TGCAGTGCTCGGGACAGGGACGAGACCCAGTACTTC
cdr3_aa: CSARDRDETQYF

d_call: .
v_call: TRBV7-2
j_call: TRBJ2-1
clone_size: few
cdr3_nt: TGTGCCAGCAGCTTAGTTCCGGGGACCCCTAATGAGCAGTTCTTC
cdr3_aa: CASSLVPGTPNEQFF

d_call: .
v_call: TRBV7-8
j_call: TRBJ2-1
clone_size: .
cdr3_nt: TGTGCCAGCAGCTTAAGAGCACTCCTGTACAATGAGCAGTTCTTC
cdr3_aa: CASSLRALLYNEQFF

d_call: .
v_call: TRBV6-5
j_call: TRBJ2-7
clone_size: .
cdr3_nt: TGTGCCTCCCATCCGCTGGGGGCTGCTACCTACGAGCAGTACTTC
cdr3_aa: CASHPLGAATYEQYF

d_call: .
v_call: TRBV20-1
j_call: TRBJ1-5
clone_size: .
cdr3_nt: TGCAGTGCTAGGAGGGGGAATCAGCCCCAGCATTTT
cdr3_aa: CSARRGNQPQHF

d_call: .
v_call: TRBV2
j_call: TRBJ2-7
clone_size: .
cdr3_nt: TGTGCCAGCAGTGAGAACAGGCAATCCGAGCAGTACTTC
cdr3_aa: CASSENRQSEQYF

d_call: .
v_call: TRBV27
j_call: TRBJ2-7
clone_size: .
cdr3_nt: TGTGCCAGCCGGGGGGACAGAAAAAAATACGAGCAGTACTTC
cdr3_aa: CASRGDRKKYEQYF

d_call: .
v_call: TRBV20-1
j_call: TRBJ2-3
clone_size: .
cdr3_nt: TGCAGTGCCGGGCTAGTGGAGAGCGCAGATACGCAGTATTTT
cdr3_aa: CSAGLVESADTQYF

d_call: TRBD1
v_call: TRBV12-3/TRBV12-4
j_call: TRBJ1-6
clone_size: .
cdr3_nt: TGTGCCAGCAGTTTAAAATCCAGGGGGCCTAATTCACCCCTCCACTTT
cdr3_aa: CASSLKSRGPNSPLHF

d_call: .
v_call: TRBV10-3
j_call: TRBJ2-3
clone_size: few
cdr3_nt: TGTGCCATCAGTGACTCCGACGGCACAGATACGCAGTATTTT
cdr3_aa: CAISDSDGTDTQYF

d_call: TRBD1
v_call: TRBV20-1
j_call: TRBJ1-2
clone_size: .
cdr3_nt: TGCAGTGCTAGAGATCGAGGACAGGGCTTTACTGGCTACACCTTC
cdr3_aa: CSARDRGQGFTGYTF

d_call: TRBD2
v_call: TRBV4-2
j_call: TRBJ2-1
clone_size: few
cdr3_nt: TGTGCCAGCAGCCAACCGACCGGGACTAGCGGGAACAATGAGCAGTTCTTC
cdr3_aa: CASSQPTGTSGNNEQFF

d_call: .
v_call: TRBV4-3
j_call: TRBJ2-7
clone_size: .
cdr3_nt: TGCGCCAGCAGCCGCCTCCTCAACACTAGCTGTACCACCGAGCAGTACTTC
cdr3_aa: CASSRLLNTSCTTEQYF

d_call: .
v_call: TRBV20-1
j_call: TRBJ1-4
clone_size: .
cdr3_nt: TGCAGTGCTAGCAGGGAAAAACTGTTTTTT
cdr3_aa: CSASREKLFF

d_call: .
v_call: TRBV6-5
j_call: TRBJ2-3
clone_size: few
cdr3_nt: TGTGCCAGCTGGTACGCAGATACGCAGTATTTT
cdr3_aa: CASWYADTQYF

d_call: TRBD2
v_call: TRBV15
j_call: TRBJ2-1
clone_size: .
cdr3_nt: TGTGCCACCGGGACTAACAATGAGCAGTTCTTC
cdr3_aa: CATGTNNEQFF

d_call: TRBD1
v_call: TRBV18
j_call: TRBJ2-3
clone_size: .
cdr3_nt: TGTGCCAGCTCACCATGGGACAGGGCAAGCACAGATACGCAGTATTTT
cdr3_aa: CASSPWDRASTDTQYF